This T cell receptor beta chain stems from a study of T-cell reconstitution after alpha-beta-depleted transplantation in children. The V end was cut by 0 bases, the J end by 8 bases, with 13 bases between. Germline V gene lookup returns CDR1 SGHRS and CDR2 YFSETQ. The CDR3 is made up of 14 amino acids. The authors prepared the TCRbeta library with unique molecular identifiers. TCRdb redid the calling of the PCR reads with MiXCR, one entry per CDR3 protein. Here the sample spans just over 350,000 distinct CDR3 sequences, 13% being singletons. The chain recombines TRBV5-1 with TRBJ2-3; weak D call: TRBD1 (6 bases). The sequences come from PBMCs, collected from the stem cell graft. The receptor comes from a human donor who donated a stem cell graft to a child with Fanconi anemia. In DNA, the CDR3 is TGCGCCAGCAGCTTGGACAGGGCCTCGGGTACGCAGTATTTT. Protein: CASSLDRASGTQYF. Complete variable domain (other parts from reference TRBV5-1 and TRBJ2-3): KAGVTQTPRYLIKTRGQQVTLSCSPISGHRSVSWYQQTPGQGLQFLFEYFSETQRNKGNFPGRFSGRQFSNSRSEMNVSTLELGDSALYLCASSLDRASGTQYFGPGTRLTVL.